The 2 T cell receptor beta chains in this list originate from one sample, sequenced in a study of blood T cell repertoires in COVID-19. Here immunoSEQ multiplex PCR was the method, and the copy in TCRdb shows in-frame clones only, minus some. This repertoire shows 30,000 or so clones, more than 80% found once; its top ten account for around 0.55%. Material for sequencing was peripheral blood. The receptors derive from a woman between 40 and 50 years old with active or convalescent COVID-19.

This clone was counted a single time. This sequence joins TRBV27 and TRBJ2-1, with a weak D call TRBD1 (7 bases). The germline V gene encodes CDR1 MNHEY and CDR2 SMNVEV (reference sequence). The V end was cut by 6 bases, the J end by 5 bases, with 14 bases between. The CDR3 has 14 amino acids. CDR3 nucleotides: TGTGCCAGCAGCCTCAGGGGGGTAAACAATGAGCAGTTCTTC. Its translation: CASSLRGVNNEQFF.

This clone has more than one count but fewer than ten. V usage is TRBV4-1 and J usage is TRBJ2-7, with D possibly TRBD2 on 5 matching bases. This CDR3 comprises 14 residues. Trimming took 1 base from V and 3 from J, leaving 10 bases between them. Germline CDR1 is MGHRA and CDR2 is YSYEKL. The CDR3 protein is CASSQGASRYEQYF. CDR3 nucleotides: TGCGCCAGCAGCCAAGGAGCTAGCCGCTACGAGCAGTACTTC.